This T cell receptor (beta chain) was observed in a study of cytomegalovirus exposure and HLA in healthy donors. The CDR3 sequence is 12 residues long. Germline V gives CDR1 SGHAT, CDR2 FQNNGV. On this clone: The junction shows a germline mismatch at one end, possibly a read error.

The primer mix had 60 Vbeta and 13 Jbeta primers. The data were produced by immunoSEQ multiplex PCR, yet TCRdb's version contains in-frame clones alone and is incomplete. The listing records 50,000 to 60,000 clones. J is TRBJ1-1 and V is TRBV11-2; unclear D gene. The TCR was taken from a male donor in good health and CMV-seronegative. Material: PBMCs. The CDR3 spells CASRLFEAEDFF. The CDR3 DNA reads TGTGCCAGCAGATTATTCGAGGCTGAAGATTTCTTT.